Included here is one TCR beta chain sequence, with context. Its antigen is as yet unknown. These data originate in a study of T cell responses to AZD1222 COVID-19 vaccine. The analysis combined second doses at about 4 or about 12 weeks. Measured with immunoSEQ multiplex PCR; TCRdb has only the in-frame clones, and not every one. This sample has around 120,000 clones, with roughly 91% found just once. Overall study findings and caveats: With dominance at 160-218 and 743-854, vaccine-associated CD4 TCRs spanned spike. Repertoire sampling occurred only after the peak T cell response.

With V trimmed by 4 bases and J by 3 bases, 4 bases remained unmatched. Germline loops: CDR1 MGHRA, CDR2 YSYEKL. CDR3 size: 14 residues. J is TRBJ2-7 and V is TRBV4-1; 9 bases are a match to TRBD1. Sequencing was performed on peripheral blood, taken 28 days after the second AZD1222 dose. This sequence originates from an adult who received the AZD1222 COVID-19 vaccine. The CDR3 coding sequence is TGCGCCAGCAGCCGCCCGGACAGGGGCTACGAGCAGTACTTC. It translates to CASSRPDRGYEQYF.